This record concerns one T cell receptor (beta chain) sequence. The antigen is not known. Each CDR3 protein gets one entry after TCRdb re-called the reads with MiXCR. The table lists about 130,000 distinct CDR3 sequences, 20% to 30% of them singletons. The CDR3 has 14 residues. Trimming took off 1 base at V and 7 bases at J, with 13 bases between the two ends. CDR1 and CDR2 (germline): SGHTA, FQGNSA. The data stem from a study of T cell repertoires in cytomegalovirus infection. General study results and limits: Ex vivo, HLA-C-restricted CMV-specific TCR beta clonotypes prevailed over the rest of the response.

This TCR came from a human donor in good health (CMV status not recorded). Some clones in this sample may be carry-over from other donors' samples. What was sequenced was PBMCs, sequenced either directly or after in vitro stimulation (not recorded which). The gene calls are TRBV7-2 and TRBJ1-2, with D uncertain. CDR3 region: CASSLETKWAGYTF. The CDR3 DNA reads as TGTGCCAGCAGCTTAGAGACAAAATGGGCTGGCTACACCTTC.